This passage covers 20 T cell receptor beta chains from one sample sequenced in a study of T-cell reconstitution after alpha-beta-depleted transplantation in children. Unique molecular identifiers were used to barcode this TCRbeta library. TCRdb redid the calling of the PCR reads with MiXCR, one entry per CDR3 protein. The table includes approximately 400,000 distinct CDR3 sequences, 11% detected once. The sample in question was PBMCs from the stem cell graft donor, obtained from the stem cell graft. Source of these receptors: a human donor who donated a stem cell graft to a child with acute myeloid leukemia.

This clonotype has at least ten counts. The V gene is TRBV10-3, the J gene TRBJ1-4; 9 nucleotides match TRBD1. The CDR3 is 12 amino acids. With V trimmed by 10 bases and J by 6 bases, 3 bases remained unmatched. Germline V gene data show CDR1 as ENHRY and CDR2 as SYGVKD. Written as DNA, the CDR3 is TGTGCCACCCGGGACAGGGATGAAAAACTGTTTTTT. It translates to CATRDRDEKLFF.

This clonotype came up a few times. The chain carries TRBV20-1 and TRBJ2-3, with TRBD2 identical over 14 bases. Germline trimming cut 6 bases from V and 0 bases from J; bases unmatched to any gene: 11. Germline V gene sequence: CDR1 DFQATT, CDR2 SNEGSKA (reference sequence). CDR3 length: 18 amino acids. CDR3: CSARTSGGPTPSTDTQYF. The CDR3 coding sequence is TGCAGTGCCCGGACTAGCGGGGGGCCAACCCCTAGCACAGATACGCAGTATTTT.

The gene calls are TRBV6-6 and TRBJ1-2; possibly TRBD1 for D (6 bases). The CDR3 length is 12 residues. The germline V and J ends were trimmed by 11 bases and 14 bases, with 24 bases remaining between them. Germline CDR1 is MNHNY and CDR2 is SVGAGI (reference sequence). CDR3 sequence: CAGGQGVQLETF. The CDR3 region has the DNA TGTGCCGGGGGGCAGGGAGTCCAGTTGGAAACCTTC.

The CDR3 nucleotides read TGCGCCAGCAGCTTGGTTACAGGGGGCTACGAGCAGTACTTC. This gives the protein CASSLVTGGYEQYF. The genes are TRBV5-1 and TRBJ2-7; 8 positions match TRBD1. The length of the CDR3 is 14 residues. Germline V gene lookup returns CDR1 SGHRS and CDR2 YFSETQ. Unmatched junction bases numbered 2, after V lost 0 bases and J lost 3 bases. The complete variable domain, with remaining parts taken from reference TRBV5-1 and TRBJ2-7, reads KAGVTQTPRYLIKTRGQQVTLSCSPISGHRSVSWYQQTPGQGLQFLFEYFSETQRNKGNFPGRFSGRQFSNSRSEMNVSTLELGDSALYLCASSLVTGGYEQYFGPGTRLTVT.

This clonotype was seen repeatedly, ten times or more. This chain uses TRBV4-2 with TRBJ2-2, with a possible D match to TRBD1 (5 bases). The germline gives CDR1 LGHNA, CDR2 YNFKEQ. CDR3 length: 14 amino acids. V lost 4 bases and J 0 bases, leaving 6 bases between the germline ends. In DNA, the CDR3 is TGTGCCAGCAGCCCGACAGCGAACACCGGGGAGCTGTTTTTT. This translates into CASSPTANTGELFF.

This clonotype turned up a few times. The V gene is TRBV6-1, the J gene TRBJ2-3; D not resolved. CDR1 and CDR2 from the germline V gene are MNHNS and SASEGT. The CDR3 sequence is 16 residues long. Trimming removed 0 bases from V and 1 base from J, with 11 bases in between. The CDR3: CASSEAGWSGTDTQYF. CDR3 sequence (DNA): TGTGCCAGCAGTGAAGCTGGGTGGTCTGGCACAGATACGCAGTATTTT.

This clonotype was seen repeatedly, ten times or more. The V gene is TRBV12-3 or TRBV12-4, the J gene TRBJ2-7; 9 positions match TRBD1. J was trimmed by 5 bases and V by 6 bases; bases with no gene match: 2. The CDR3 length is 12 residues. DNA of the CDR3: TGTGCCAGCAGCAGACAGGGGGACGAGCAGTACTTC. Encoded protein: CASSRQGDEQYF.

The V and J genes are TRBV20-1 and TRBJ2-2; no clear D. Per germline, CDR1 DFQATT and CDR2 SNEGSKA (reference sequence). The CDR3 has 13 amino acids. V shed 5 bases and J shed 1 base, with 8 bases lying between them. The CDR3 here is CSAVWMNTGELFF. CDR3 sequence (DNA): TGCAGTGCTGTTTGGATGAACACCGGGGAGCTGTTTTTT.

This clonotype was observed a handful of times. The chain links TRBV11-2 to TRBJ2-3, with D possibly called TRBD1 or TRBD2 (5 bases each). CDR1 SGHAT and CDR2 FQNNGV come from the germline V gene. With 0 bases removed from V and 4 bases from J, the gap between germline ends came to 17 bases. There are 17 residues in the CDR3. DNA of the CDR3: TGTGCCAGCAGCTTAGAGGGGCGGGCCCCACCCCCAGATACGCAGTATTTT. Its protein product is CASSLEGRAPPPDTQYF.

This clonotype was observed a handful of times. This CDR3 is CASSLYPGVEAFF. DNA for the CDR3: TGTGCCAGCAGTTTATACCCGGGCGTGGAAGCTTTCTTT. The chain uses TRBV27 and TRBJ1-1; D is uncertain. Germline V lookup: CDR1 MNHEY, CDR2 SMNVEV (reference sequence). The CDR3 consists of 13 residues. Deletions cut 1 base from V and 8 bases from J, with 11 bases between.

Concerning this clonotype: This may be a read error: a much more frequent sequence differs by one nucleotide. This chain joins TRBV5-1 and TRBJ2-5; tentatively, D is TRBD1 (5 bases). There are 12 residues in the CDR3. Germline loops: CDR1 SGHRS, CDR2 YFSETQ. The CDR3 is CAGRVAEETQYF. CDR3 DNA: TGCGCCGGCAGGGTCGCAGAGGAGACCCAGTACTTC.

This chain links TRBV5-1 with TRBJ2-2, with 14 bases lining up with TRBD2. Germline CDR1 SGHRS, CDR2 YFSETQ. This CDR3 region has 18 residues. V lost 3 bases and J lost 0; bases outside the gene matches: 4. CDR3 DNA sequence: TGCGCCAGCAGCTGGGGACTAGCGGGGGCCTCGAACACCGGGGAGCTGTTTTTT. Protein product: CASSWGLAGASNTGELFF.

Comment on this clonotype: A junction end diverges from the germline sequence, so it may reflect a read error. CDR3 sequence (DNA): TGTGCCAGCACTCAAAGGGGATGGAGCTCTGGGGCCAACGGCCTGACTTTC. Protein product: CASTQRGWSSGANGLTF. The chain is built from TRBV12-3 or TRBV12-4 and TRBJ2-6, with a possible D match to TRBD1 (5 bases). The CDR3 loop spans 17 amino acids.

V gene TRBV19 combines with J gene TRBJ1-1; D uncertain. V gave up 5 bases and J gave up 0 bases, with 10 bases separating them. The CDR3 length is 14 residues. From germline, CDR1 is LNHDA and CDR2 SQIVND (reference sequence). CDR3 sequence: CASSWEMVNTEAFF. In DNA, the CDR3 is TGTGCCAGTAGTTGGGAGATGGTGAACACTGAAGCTTTCTTT.

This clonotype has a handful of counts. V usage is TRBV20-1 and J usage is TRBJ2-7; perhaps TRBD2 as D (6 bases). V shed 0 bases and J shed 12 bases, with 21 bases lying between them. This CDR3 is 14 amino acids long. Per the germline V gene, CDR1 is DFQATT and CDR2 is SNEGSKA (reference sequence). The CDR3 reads CSARDPGDSRYPYF. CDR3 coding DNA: TGCAGTGCTAGAGATCCCGGGGACTCTCGGTATCCGTACTTC.

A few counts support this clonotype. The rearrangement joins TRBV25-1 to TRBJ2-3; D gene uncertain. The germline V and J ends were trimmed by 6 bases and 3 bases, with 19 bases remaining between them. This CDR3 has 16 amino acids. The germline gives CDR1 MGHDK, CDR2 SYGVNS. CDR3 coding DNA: TGTGCCAGCAGCCACGAGGTGCATGGTCCAACAGATACGCAGTATTTT. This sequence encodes CASSHEVHGPTDTQYF.

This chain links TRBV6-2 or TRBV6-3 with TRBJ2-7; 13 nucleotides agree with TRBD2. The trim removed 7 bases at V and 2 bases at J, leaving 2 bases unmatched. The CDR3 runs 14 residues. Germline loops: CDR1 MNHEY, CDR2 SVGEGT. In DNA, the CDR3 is TGTGCCAGCACGGGACTAGCGGGACCCTACGAGCAGTACTTC. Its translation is CASTGLAGPYEQYF.

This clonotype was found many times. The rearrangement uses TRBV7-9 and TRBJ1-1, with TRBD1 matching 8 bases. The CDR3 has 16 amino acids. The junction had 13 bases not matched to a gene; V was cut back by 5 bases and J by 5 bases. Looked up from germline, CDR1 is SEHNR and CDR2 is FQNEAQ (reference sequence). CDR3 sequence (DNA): TGTGCCAGCAGCCAGGGGGCTGGGGGGGTTGGGACTGAAGCTTTCTTT. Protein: CASSQGAGGVGTEAFF.

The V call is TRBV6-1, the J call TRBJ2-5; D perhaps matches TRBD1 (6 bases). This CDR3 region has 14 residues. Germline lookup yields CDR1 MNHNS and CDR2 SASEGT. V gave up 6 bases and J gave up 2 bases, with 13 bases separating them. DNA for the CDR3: TGTGCCAGCAGAACCGGGACATATCAAGAGACCCAGTACTTC. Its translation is CASRTGTYQETQYF.

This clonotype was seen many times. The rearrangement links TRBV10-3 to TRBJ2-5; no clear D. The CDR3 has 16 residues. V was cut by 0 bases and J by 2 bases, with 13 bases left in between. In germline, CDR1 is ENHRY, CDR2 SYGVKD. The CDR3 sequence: CAISESIVGQQETQYF. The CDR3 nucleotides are TGTGCCATCAGTGAGTCAATCGTCGGGCAGCAAGAGACCCAGTACTTC.